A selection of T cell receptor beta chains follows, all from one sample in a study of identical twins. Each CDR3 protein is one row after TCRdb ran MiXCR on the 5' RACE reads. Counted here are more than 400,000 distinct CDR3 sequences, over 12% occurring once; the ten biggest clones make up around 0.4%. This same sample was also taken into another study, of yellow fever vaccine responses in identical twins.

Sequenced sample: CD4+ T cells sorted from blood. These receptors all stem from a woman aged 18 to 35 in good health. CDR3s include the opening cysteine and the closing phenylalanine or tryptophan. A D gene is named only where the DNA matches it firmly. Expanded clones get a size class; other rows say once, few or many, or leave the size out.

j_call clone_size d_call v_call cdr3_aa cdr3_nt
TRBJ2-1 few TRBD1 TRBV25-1 CASSEFSDGGTGQLF TGTGCCAGCAGTGAATTTTCTGACGGCGGGACAGGTCAGCTCTTC
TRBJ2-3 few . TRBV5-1 CASSLGGRDVDTQYF TGCGCCAGCAGCTTGGGCGGTCGGGATGTTGATACGCAGTATTTT
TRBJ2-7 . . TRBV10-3 CAISNSYEQYF TGTGCCATCAGTAACTCCTACGAGCAGTACTTC
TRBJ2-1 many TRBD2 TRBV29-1 CSVPTKGAGGLVSSYNEQFF TGCAGCGTTCCAACTAAGGGTGCGGGAGGCCTTGTTAGCTCCTACAATGAGCAGTTCTTC
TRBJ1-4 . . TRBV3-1 CASSPIRAGGEKLFF TGTGCCAGCAGCCCAATCAGGGCTGGGGGTGAAAAACTGTTTTTT
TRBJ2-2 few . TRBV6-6 CATGQPGELFF TGTGCCACCGGTCAGCCCGGGGAGCTGTTTTTT
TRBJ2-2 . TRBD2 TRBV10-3 CAITPGGENTGELFF TGTGCCATCACCCCGGGGGGTGAGAACACCGGGGAGCTGTTTTTT
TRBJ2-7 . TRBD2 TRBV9 CASSVAPGTSGSYEQYF TGTGCCAGCAGCGTAGCTCCCGGGACTAGCGGGTCCTACGAGCAGTACTTC
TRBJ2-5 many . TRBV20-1 CSGNRVVETQYF TGCAGTGGGAATCGGGTGGTAGAGACCCAGTACTTC
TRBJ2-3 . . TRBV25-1 CASSELRGSTDTQYF TGTGCCAGCAGTGAATTAAGAGGGTCCACAGATACGCAGTATTTT
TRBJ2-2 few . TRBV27 CASSLTPGGPGELFF TGTGCCAGCAGTTTAACTCCTGGGGGACCCGGGGAGCTGTTTTTT
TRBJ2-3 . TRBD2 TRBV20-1 CSGKGLAGASTDTQYF TGCAGTGGGAAAGGGCTAGCGGGAGCTAGCACAGATACGCAGTATTTT
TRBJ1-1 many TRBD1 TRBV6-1 CASSPDRGLTEAFF TGTGCCAGCAGTCCGGACAGGGGGCTTACTGAAGCTTTCTTT
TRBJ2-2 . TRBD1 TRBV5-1 CASSLAGQGEFGELFF TGCGCCAGCAGCTTGGCCGGACAGGGGGAGTTCGGGGAGCTGTTTTTT
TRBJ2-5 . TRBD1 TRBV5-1 CASSRDRGQETQYF TGCGCCAGCAGCCGAGACAGGGGCCAAGAGACCCAGTACTTC
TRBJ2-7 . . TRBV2 CASSPRDSRSEQYF TGTGCCAGCAGCCCGAGGGACTCACGGTCCGAGCAGTACTTC
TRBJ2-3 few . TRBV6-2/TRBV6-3 CASRDGSANTDTQYF TGTGCCAGCAGGGACGGATCCGCAAACACAGATACGCAGTATTTT
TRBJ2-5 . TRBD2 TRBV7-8 CASSLGPTSLETQYF TGTGCCAGCAGCTTAGGCCCGACTAGCTTAGAGACCCAGTACTTC
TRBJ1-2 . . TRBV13 CASSLLNVVEDPDYGYTF TGTGCCAGCAGCTTACTAAACGTCGTGGAGGACCCTGATTATGGCTACACCTTC
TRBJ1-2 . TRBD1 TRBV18 CASSPRDSHNYGYTF TGTGCCAGCTCACCGCGGGACAGCCATAACTATGGCTACACCTTC
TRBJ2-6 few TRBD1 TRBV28 CASSEQGAGANVLTF TGTGCCAGCAGTGAACAGGGGGCTGGGGCCAACGTCCTGACTTTC
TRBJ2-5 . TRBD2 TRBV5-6 CASSLVAGGTGTQYF TGTGCCAGCAGCTTGGTCGCGGGGGGTACCGGGACCCAGTACTTC
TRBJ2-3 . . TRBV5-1 CASSLGPGGNTDTQYF TGCGCCAGCAGCTTGGGGCCAGGGGGGAACACAGATACGCAGTATTTT
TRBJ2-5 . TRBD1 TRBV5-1 CASSSRDRRGETQYF TGCGCCAGCAGCTCAAGGGACAGGCGAGGAGAGACCCAGTACTTC
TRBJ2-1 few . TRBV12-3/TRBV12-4 CASSLGAHVQFF TGTGCCAGCAGTTTAGGGGCCCACGTGCAGTTCTTC
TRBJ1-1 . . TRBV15 CATSREIGGNTEAFF TGTGCCACCAGCAGAGAAATAGGGGGGAACACTGAAGCTTTCTTT
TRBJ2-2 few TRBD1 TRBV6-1 CASSWRQGAGELFF TGTGCCAGCAGCTGGAGACAGGGGGCCGGGGAGCTGTTTTTT
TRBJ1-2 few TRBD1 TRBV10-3 CASGTGAHYGYTF TGTGCCAGCGGGACAGGGGCGCACTATGGCTACACCTTC
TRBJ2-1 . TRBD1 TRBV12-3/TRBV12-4 CASSQRQGSYNEQFF TGTGCCAGCAGTCAGAGACAGGGTTCCTACAATGAGCAGTTCTTC
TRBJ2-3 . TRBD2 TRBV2 CASCLIRASGGTDTQYF TGTGCCAGCTGCCTAATCCGGGCTAGCGGGGGCACAGATACGCAGTATTTT
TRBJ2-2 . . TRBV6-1 CASRKRASTGELFF TGTGCCAGCAGGAAGAGGGCGAGCACCGGGGAGCTGTTTTTT
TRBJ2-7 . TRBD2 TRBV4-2 CASSPRTAGGPIYEQYF TGTGCCAGCAGCCCACGAACAGCGGGAGGGCCGATCTACGAGCAGTACTTC
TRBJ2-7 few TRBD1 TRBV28 CASRTGTGGSYEQYF TGTGCCAGCAGGACCGGGACAGGGGGGTCCTACGAGCAGTACTTC
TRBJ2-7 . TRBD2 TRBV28 CATGLPVEQYF TGTGCCACGGGACTACCCGTCGAGCAGTACTTC
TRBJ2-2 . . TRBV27 CASSFRGAGTGELFF TGTGCCAGCAGTTTTCGAGGGGCCGGGACCGGGGAGCTGTTTTTT
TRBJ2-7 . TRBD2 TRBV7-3 CASSRTGTSGSEQYF TGTGCCAGCAGTCGGACTGGGACTAGCGGGAGCGAGCAGTACTTC
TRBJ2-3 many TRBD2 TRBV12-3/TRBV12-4 CASSAAAGGPRGTQYF TGTGCCAGCAGTGCCGCGGCGGGAGGACCCAGGGGTACGCAGTATTTT
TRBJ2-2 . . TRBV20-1 CSASGSLAGELFF TGCAGTGCTAGCGGGAGTCTAGCCGGGGAGCTGTTTTTT
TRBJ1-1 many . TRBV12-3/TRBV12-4 CASSPGTSNTEAFF TGTGCCAGCAGCCCCGGGACATCGAACACTGAAGCTTTCTTT
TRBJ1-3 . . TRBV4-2 CASSQEGDTGNTIYF TGTGCCAGCAGCCAAGAGGGAGACACCGGAAACACCATATATTTT
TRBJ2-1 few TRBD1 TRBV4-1 CASSISRTGNNEQFF TGCGCCAGCAGCATCTCGAGGACAGGAAACAATGAGCAGTTCTTC
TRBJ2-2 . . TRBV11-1 CASSYGRTGNTGELFF TGTGCCAGCAGCTATGGGAGGACGGGTAACACCGGGGAGCTGTTTTTT
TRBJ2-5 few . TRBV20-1 CSARADGETQYF TGCAGTGCTAGAGCGGACGGGGAGACCCAGTACTTC
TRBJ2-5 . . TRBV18 CASSPMTSQETQYF TGTGCCAGCTCACCTATGACGAGCCAAGAGACCCAGTACTTC
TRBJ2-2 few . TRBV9 CASSVGALATGELFF TGTGCCAGCAGCGTGGGGGCGTTAGCCACCGGGGAGCTGTTTTTT
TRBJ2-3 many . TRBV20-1 CSAPSQGDTQYF TGCAGTGCTCCATCACAGGGAGATACGCAGTATTTT
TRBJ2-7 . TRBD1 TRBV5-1 CASSPDRGWQYF TGCGCCAGCAGCCCGGACAGGGGGTGGCAGTACTTC
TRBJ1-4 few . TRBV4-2 CASSLRASDSGNEKLFF TGTGCCAGCAGCCTACGAGCGAGCGACAGTGGTAATGAAAAACTGTTTTTT
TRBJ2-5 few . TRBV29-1 CSAHSWGRDETQYF TGCAGCGCACACTCGTGGGGTCGGGACGAGACCCAGTACTTC
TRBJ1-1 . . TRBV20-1 CSARVGGGYTEAFF TGCAGTGCTAGAGTAGGGGGAGGGTACACTGAAGCTTTCTTT
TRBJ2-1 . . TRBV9 CASSVAPYNEQFF TGTGCCAGCAGCGTGGCTCCATACAATGAGCAGTTCTTC
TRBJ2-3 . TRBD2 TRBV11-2 CASSPGRGYGGDLRNKQYF TGTGCCAGCAGCCCCGGCCGGGGGTATGGGGGGGACCTCCGAAATAAGCAGTATTTT
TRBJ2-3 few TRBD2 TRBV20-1 CSARDSGRDTQYF TGCAGTGCTAGAGATAGCGGGAGGGATACGCAGTATTTT
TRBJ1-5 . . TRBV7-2 CASSQGPINQPQHF TGTGCCAGCAGCCAGGGACCGATCAATCAGCCCCAGCATTTT
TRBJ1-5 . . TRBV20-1 CSAHQDTNSNQPQHF TGCAGTGCTCACCAAGACACAAATAGCAATCAGCCCCAGCATTTT
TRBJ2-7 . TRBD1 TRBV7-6 CASSLEWGQIANEQYF TGTGCCAGCAGCTTAGAATGGGGACAGATTGCGAACGAGCAGTACTTC
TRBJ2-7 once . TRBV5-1 CASSLEGVREQYF TGCGCCAGCAGCTTGGAGGGGGTCCGCGAGCAGTACTTC
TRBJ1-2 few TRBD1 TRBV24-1 CATSDRDYGYTF TGTGCCACCAGCGACAGGGACTATGGCTACACCTTC
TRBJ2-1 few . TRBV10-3 CAISELGVEEQFF TGTGCCATCAGTGAGTTGGGGGTGGAGGAGCAGTTCTTC